The T cell receptor (beta chain) described here comes from a study of shared clonotypes between healthy human individuals. As for the study in general: CD4 naive and CD4 memory each took three plates per donor, while CD8 naive took two and CD8 memory one.

The CD4+ fraction was divided into a CD45RA+ naive subset and a CD45RA-negative memory subset. Deep-level settings were used for running the assay. The table came from immunoSEQ multiplex PCR; TCRdb's copy has only in-frame clones and leaves some out. Of over 850,000 clones in the sample, about 84% are singletons; the top ten hold roughly 0.65%. Sequencing used memory CD4+ T cells from PBMCs. Subset meaning: CD45RA-negative fraction. This clonotype was obtained from a man in his late teens or twenties in good health. Some clones in this sample may be carry-over from other donors' samples.

The CDR3 nucleotides read TGTGCCAGCAGCTCCCGACTAGCGGGAGGCCTTACTAGCACAGATACGCAGTATTTT. Its translation is CASSSRLAGGLTSTDTQYF. The genes are TRBV7-9 and TRBJ2-3; TRBD2 matches at 13 bases. Looked up from germline, CDR1 is SEHNR and CDR2 is FQNEAQ (reference sequence). The V segment lost 4 bases and the J segment 0 bases; nucleotides outside the gene matches: 10. There are 19 residues in the CDR3.